This T cell receptor (beta chain) was sequenced for a study of T cells after yellow fever vaccination. The study's findings and limits: Post-booster samples contained most primary-vaccination clones (approximately 95% CD4, approximately 88% CD8). Clonotypes found in both CD4 and CD8 compartments made up a small share. Repertoires sorted by FACS could include abundant clonotypes that are contaminants from the bulk population.

As regards this clonotype: Its target is unknown.

Trimming left V 1 base short and J 5 bases short, with 17 bases between. CDR3 length: 16 residues. Germline CDR1 and CDR2: MNHEY and SVGAGI. Universal primer sites and UMIs were introduced during 5'RACE template-switching synthesis of TCR cDNA. One entry per CDR3 protein results from TCRdb running MiXCR on the 5' RACE reads. The table shows 300,000 or so distinct CDR3 sequences, with 8% to 9.5% occurring only once. This sequence originates from a man younger than 35 who received the YFV17D yellow fever vaccine. Here the sequenced sample was PBMCs, taken more than 35 days after the first yellow fever vaccination. The rearrangement uses TRBV6-5 and TRBJ2-5, with D tentatively TRBD2 (7 bases). The chain's CDR3 is CASSYLTGGYRETQYF. The CDR3 DNA is TGTGCCAGCAGTTACTTAACGGGGGGCTATCGTGAGACCCAGTACTTC.